Sequencing of this T cell receptor (beta chain) was carried out in a study of CXCR3-negative and CXCR3-positive naive CD8 T cells. The authors prepared UMI-labeled TRB cDNA libraries by 5' RACE. TCRdb reprocessed the 5' RACE reads and reports one entry per CDR3 protein, with no DNA. Recorded here are about 5,500 distinct CDR3 sequences; the top ten clones represent around 2%. Study conclusions and caveats: The level of CXCR3 expression partially decreased after cryopreservation; the majority of assays used fresh PBMCs. TRB CDR3s were more hydrophobic in CXCR3-positive than in CXCR3-negative naive cells.

This clonotype shows up as medium-sized by frequency. What it binds is unknown. The material sequenced was naive CXCR3+ CD8+ T cells from blood. The subset is: CD45RO-CCR7+CD27+CD95- naive CD8+ T cells expressing CXCR3 (TNR3+). The TCR sequence derives from a human donor in good health. Some clones in this sample may be carry-over from other donors' samples.

Here the CDR3 reads CASSLVDFHYEQYF. The chain has TRBV7-9 and TRBJ2-7. CDR3 length: 14 amino acids. Germline V gene lookup returns CDR1 SEHNR and CDR2 FQNEAQ (reference sequence).